This TCR beta chain derives from a study of OX40 agonist ivuxolimab in advanced cancers. On the study more broadly: Patients were infused with ivuxolimab every 2 weeks at 0.01 to 10 mg/kg.

The CDR3 is 14 amino acids. V dropped 4 bases and J dropped 4; count of bases not matched to a gene: 7. CDR1 SGHRS and CDR2 YFSETQ come from the germline V gene. Only one count was recorded for this clone. Profiled with immunoSEQ multiplex PCR; TCRdb holds only in-frame clones, not every one. This table holds about 69,000 clones, almost 90% found once. The sequencing here drew on CD4+ or CD8+ T cells sorted from blood, taken in a trial of the OX40 agonist ivuxolimab. The chain joins TRBV5-1 to TRBJ2-5, with 7 bases fitting TRBD1. This receptor was obtained from an adult with an advanced solid tumor such as melanoma, head and neck, liver or kidney cancer. In DNA, the CDR3 is TGCGCCAGCAGCCCCCTAGCAGGGGGAGAGACCCAGTACTTC. It yields the protein CASSPLAGGETQYF.